The 3 T cell receptor beta chains below come from one sample, sequenced in a study of spatial heterogeneity in lung cancer. TCRdb independently ran MiXCR on the 5' RACE reads; one entry per CDR3 protein. In the table there are over a thousand distinct CDR3 sequences, roughly 37% of which are singletons. Time point in this sample: sample taken at primary tumor resection. Sequencing used normal lung tissue next to the tumor, obtained at surgery. All receptors come from a male donor with early-stage non-small cell lung cancer.

Within the sample, this clonotype is large. The rearrangement joins TRBV19 to TRBJ2-1; TRBD2 is a possible D gene (6 bases). Trimming took 6 bases from V and 11 from J, leaving 11 bases between them. This CDR3 region has 11 residues. The V gene's germline CDR1 is LNHDA and CDR2 SQIVND (reference sequence). The chain's CDR3 is CASRTGTQQFF. DNA of the CDR3: TGTGCCAGTAGAACCGGGACTCAGCAGTTCTTC. Using reference TRBV19 and TRBJ2-1 for the parts outside the CDR3, the full variable domain is DGGITQSPKYLFRKEGQNVTLSCEQNLNHDAMYWYRQDPGQGLRLIYYSQIVNDFQKGDIAEGYSVSREKKESFPLTVTSAQKNPTAFYLCASRTGTQQFFGPGTRLTVL.

The chain joins TRBV28 to TRBJ1-1; TRBD1 matches 9 bases. The germline V gene encodes CDR1 MDHEN and CDR2 SYDVKM. Unmatched junction bases numbered 8, after V lost 4 bases and J lost 2 bases. This CDR3 has 16 amino acids. The DNA for the CDR3 is TGTGCCAGCAGTTCTCAGGACAGGGGATTCAACACTGAAGCTTTCTTT. This codes for CASSSQDRGFNTEAFF.

This clonotype was recorded only once. CDR3 residues: CASSSWGQEANEKLFF. The CDR3 DNA reads TGCGCCAGCAGCAGCTGGGGACAGGAGGCGAATGAAAAACTGTTTTTT. The rearrangement joins TRBV4-1 to TRBJ1-4, with 8 nucleotides matching TRBD1. V lost 5 bases to trimming and J lost 5 bases; unmatched junction nucleotides: 10. Germline V lookup: CDR1 MGHRA, CDR2 YSYEKL. The CDR3 runs to 16 residues.